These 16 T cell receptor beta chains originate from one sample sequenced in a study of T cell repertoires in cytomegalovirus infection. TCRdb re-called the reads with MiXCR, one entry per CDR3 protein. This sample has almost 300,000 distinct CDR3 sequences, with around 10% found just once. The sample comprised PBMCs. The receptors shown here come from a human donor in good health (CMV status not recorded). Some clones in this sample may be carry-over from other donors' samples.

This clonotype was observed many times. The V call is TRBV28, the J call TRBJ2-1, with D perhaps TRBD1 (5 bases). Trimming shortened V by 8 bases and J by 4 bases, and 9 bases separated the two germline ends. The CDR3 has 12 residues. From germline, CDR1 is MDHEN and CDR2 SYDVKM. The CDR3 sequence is CASVTGYNEQFF. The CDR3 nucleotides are TGTGCCAGCGTAACAGGATACAATGAGCAGTTCTTC.

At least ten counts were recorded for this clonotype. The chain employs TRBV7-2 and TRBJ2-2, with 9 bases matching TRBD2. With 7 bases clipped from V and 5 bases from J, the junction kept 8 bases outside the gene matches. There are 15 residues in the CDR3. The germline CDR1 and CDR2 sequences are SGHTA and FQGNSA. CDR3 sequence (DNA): TGTGCCAGCACCCCGGCGGGGGGGCAGACCGGGGAGCTGTTTTTT. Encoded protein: CASTPAGGQTGELFF.

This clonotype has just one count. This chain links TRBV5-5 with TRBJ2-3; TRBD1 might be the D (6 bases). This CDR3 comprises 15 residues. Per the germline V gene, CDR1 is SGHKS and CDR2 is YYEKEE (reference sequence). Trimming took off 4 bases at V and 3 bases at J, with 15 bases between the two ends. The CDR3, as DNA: TGTGCCAGCAGCCCGGACAGTGGCAAAACAGATACGCAGTATTTT. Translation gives CASSPDSGKTDTQYF.

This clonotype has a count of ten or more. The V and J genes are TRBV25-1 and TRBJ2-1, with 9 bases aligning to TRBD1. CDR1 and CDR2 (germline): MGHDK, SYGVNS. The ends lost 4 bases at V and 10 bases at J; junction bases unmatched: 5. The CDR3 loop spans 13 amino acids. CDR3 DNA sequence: TGTGCCAGCAGTGCAACCGGGACAGGGGAGCAGTTCTTC. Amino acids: CASSATGTGEQFF.

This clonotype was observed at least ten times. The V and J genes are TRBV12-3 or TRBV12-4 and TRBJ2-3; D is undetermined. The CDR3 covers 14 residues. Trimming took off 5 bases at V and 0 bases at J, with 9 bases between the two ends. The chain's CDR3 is CASSLRLSTDTQYF. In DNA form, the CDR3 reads TGTGCCAGCAGTCTACGACTGAGCACAGATACGCAGTATTTT.

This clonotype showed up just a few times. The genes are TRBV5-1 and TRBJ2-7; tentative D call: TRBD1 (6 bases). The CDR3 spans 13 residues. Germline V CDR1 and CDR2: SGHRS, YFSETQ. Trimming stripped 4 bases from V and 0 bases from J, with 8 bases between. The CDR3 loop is CASSAGDSYEQYF. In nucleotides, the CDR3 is TGCGCCAGCAGCGCAGGGGACTCCTACGAGCAGTACTTC.

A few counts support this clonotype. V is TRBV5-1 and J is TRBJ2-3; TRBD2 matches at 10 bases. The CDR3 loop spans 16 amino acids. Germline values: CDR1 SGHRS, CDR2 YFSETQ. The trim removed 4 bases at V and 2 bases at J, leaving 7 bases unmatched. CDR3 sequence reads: CASSPTSGAFTDTQYF. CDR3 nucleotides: TGCGCCAGCAGCCCCACTAGCGGGGCGTTCACAGATACGCAGTATTTT. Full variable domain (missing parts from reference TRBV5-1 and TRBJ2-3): KAGVTQTPRYLIKTRGQQVTLSCSPISGHRSVSWYQQTPGQGLQFLFEYFSETQRNKGNFPGRFSGRQFSNSRSEMNVSTLELGDSALYLCASSPTSGAFTDTQYFGPGTRLTVL.

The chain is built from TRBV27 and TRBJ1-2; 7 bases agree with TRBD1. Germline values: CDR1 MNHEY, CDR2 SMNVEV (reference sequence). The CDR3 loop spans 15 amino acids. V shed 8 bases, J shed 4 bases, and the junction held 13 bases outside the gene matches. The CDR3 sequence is CASARKGAGLYGYTF. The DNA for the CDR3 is TGTGCCAGCGCCAGGAAGGGGGCCGGACTCTATGGCTACACCTTC.

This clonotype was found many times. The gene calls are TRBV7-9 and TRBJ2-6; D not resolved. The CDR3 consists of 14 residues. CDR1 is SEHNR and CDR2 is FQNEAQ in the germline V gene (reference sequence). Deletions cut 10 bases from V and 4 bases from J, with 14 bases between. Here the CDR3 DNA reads TGTGCCACCGAGGCAGCGCCCGGGGCCAACGTCCTGACTTTC. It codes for CATEAAPGANVLTF. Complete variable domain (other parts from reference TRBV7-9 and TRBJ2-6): DTGVSQNPRHKITKRGQNVTFRCDPISEHNRLYWYRQTLGQGPEFLTYFQNEAQLEKSRLLSDRFSAERPKGSFSTLEIQRTEQGDSAMYLCATEAAPGANVLTFGAGSRLTVL.

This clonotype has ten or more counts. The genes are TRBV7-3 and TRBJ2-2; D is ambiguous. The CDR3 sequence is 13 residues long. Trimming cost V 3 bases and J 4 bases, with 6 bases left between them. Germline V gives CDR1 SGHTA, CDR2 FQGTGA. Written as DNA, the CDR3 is TGTGCCAGCAGCTTCAAACCCACCGGGGAGCTGTTTTTT. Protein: CASSFKPTGELFF.

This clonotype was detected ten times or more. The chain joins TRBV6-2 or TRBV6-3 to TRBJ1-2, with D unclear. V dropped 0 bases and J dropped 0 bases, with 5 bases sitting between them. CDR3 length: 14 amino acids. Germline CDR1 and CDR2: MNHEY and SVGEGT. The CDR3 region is CASSYSGPNYGYTF. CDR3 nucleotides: TGTGCCAGCAGTTACTCAGGGCCTAACTATGGCTACACCTTC.

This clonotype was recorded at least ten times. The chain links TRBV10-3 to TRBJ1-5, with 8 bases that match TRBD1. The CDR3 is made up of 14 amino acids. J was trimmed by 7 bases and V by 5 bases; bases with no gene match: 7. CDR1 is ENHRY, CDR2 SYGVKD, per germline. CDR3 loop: CAISTGTGLQPQHF. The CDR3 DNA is TGTGCCATCAGTACCGGGACAGGTTTGCAGCCCCAGCATTTT.

CDR3 coding DNA: TGCAGTGCAACACAGGGGCCCGGGGGTTCACCCCTCCACTTT. Translating gives CSATQGPGGSPLHF. The V and J genes are TRBV20-1 and TRBJ1-6, with TRBD1 identical over 7 bases. This CDR3 is built from 14 residues. CDR1 is DFQATT, CDR2 SNEGSKA, per germline (reference sequence). The junction had 11 bases not matched to a gene; V was cut back by 6 bases and J by 9 bases.

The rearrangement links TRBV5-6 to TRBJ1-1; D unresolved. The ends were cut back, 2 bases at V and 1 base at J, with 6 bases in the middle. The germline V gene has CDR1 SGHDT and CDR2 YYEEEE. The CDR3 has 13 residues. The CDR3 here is CASSFLANTEAFF. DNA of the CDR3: TGTGCCAGCAGCTTTTTAGCGAACACTGAAGCTTTCTTT.

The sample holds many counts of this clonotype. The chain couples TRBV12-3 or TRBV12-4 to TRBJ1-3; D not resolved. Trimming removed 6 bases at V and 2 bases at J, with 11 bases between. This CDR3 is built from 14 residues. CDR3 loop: CASRPLGPGNTIYF. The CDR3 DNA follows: TGTGCCAGCAGACCACTTGGCCCTGGAAACACCATATATTTT.

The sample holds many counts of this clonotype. CDR3 nucleotide sequence: TGTGCCAGCAGTCCGTTGGACAGGGGGCACACCGGGGAGCTGTTTTTT. It encodes CASSPLDRGHTGELFF. The chain is built from TRBV27 and TRBJ2-2, with 11 bases identical to TRBD1. CDR1 and CDR2 (germline): MNHEY, SMNVEV (reference sequence). The V gene end was trimmed by 5 bases and the J gene end by 3 bases; junction bases not matched to a gene: 5. The CDR3 contains 16 residues.